This T cell receptor beta chain stems from a study of cytotoxic CD8 clonotypes in ibrutinib-treated CLL. Study details: Patients: 11 to 12 relapsed/refractory, 15 treatment-naive, around 17 IGHV unmutated.

To note about this clone: Antigen unknown.

The CDR3 has 14 amino acids. CDR1 MDHEN and CDR2 SYDVKM come from the germline V gene. Between the trimmed V and J ends, which lost 2 bases and 2 bases, there was a span of 10 bases. Study-level points and caveats: There were differences in sampling times between sustained-remission and progressing patients. Rising at ibrutinib response, clonality subsequently fell back toward baseline at progression. Public clonotypes (which were uncommon) either contracted or remained stable on treatment.

Sequencing was performed with immunoSEQ multiplex PCR; in TCRdb, only in-frame clones are kept and a portion is missing. The data show approximately 330,000 clones, around four fifths seen once. The clonotype comes from a human donor with chronic lymphocytic leukemia. The J gene is TRBJ2-7, the V gene TRBV28; tentatively, D is TRBD1 (5 bases). This material consisted of PBMCs, taken before ibrutinib treatment. DNA of the CDR3: TGTGCCAGCAGTTTACCAGACAGCCCCTACGAGCAGTACTTC. Protein: CASSLPDSPYEQYF.